The 18 T cell receptor beta chains presented below share a single source sample, sequenced in a study of T cells in Graves' hyperthyroidism and ophthalmopathy. Amplification yielded TCR beta CDR3 regions, with RNA transcripts as the source. First-round RT-PCR with HTBI primers amplified the TCR CDR3 region. TCRdb fed the multiplex PCR reads into MiXCR, producing one record per CDR3 protein. This sample carries 650,000 to 850,000 distinct CDR3 sequences, 18% of them seen once, and the ten largest clones take approximately 15%. Sample: blood. All receptors derive from a woman aged 50 to 60 with Graves' hyperthyroidism that later progressed to Graves' ophthalmopathy.

The chain combines TRBV20-1 with TRBJ2-2; D possibly corresponds to TRBD2 (6 bases). CDR1 is DFQATT, CDR2 SNEGSKA, per germline (reference sequence). Trimming left V 0 bases short and J 6 bases short, with 11 bases between. The CDR3 totals 14 residues. CDR3 bases: TGCAGTGCTAGAGACAGCCGGGACTCCGGGGAGCTGTTTTTT. Residues: CSARDSRDSGELFF.

This clonotype was counted ten times or more. This chain links TRBV20-1 with TRBJ1-5; 11 positions agree with TRBD1. The germline V gene encodes CDR1 DFQATT and CDR2 SNEGSKA (reference sequence). The V and J ends lost 5 bases and 4 bases, in that order; junction bases with no gene match: 10. This CDR3 is built from 16 residues. The CDR3 loop reads CSARTGTGGANQPQHF. CDR3 DNA sequence: TGCAGTGCTCGAACTGGGACAGGGGGAGCGAATCAGCCCCAGCATTTT.

The chain joins TRBV9 to TRBJ2-7; D not resolved. Germline-derived CDR1 and CDR2 are SGDLS and YYNGEE. CDR3 length equals 13 residues. Trimming shortened V by 2 bases and J by 7 bases, and 13 bases separated the two germline ends. The CDR3 is CASSVLVAGEQYF. CDR3 in DNA: TGTGCCAGCAGCGTCCTTGTGGCAGGAGAGCAGTACTTC.

As regards this clonotype: This may arise from a read error, as a much more abundant clone is one base away. V is TRBV18 and J is TRBJ2-4; D tentatively fits TRBD1 or TRBD2 (5 bases each). This CDR3 has 15 residues. Trimming took 6 bases from V and 6 from J, leaving 18 bases between them. CDR1 is KGHSH and CDR2 is LQKENI in the germline V gene. CDR3: CASSMNGARGNIQYF. CDR3 DNA sequence: TGTGCCAGCTCCATGAACGGGGCGCGTGGAAACATTCAGTACTTC. Based on the CDR3 plus reference TRBV18 and TRBJ2-4, the full variable domain is NAGVMQNPRHLVRRRGQEARLRCSPMKGHSHVYWYRQLPEEGLKFMVYLQKENIIDESGMPKERFSAEFPKEGPSILRIQQVVRGDSAAYFCASSMNGARGNIQYFGAGTRLSVL.

This clonotype was recorded many times. CDR3 in DNA: TGTGCCAGCAGCCCTTGGGGGGAGTACAATGAGCAGTTCTTC. Residues: CASSPWGEYNEQFF. V gene TRBV3-1 combines with J gene TRBJ2-1; possibly TRBD2 for D (6 bases). V was trimmed by 4 bases and J by 4 bases, leaving 11 bases between them. CDR3 length equals 14 residues. Germline-derived CDR1 and CDR2 are LGHDT and YNNKEL (reference sequence).

The chain links TRBV3-1 to TRBJ1-2, with D unclear. Germline V CDR1 and CDR2: LGHDT, YNNKEL (reference sequence). The CDR3 has 14 amino acids. Trimming stripped 0 bases from V and 2 bases from J, with 7 bases between. CDR3: CASSQEPQNYGYTF. For the CDR3, the DNA is TGTGCCAGCAGCCAAGAACCCCAGAACTATGGCTACACCTTC.

At least ten counts were recorded for this clonotype. The chain is built from TRBV27 and TRBJ1-1; tentative D call: TRBD1 (6 bases). Germline CDR1 reads MNHEY; CDR2 reads SMNVEV (reference sequence). The CDR3 runs 17 residues. The V end lost 5 bases, the J end lost 3 bases, and 22 bases lay between the germline ends. The CDR3 is CASSRINLWGGDTEAFF. The DNA of the CDR3 is TGTGCCAGCAGTCGAATAAATCTGTGGGGGGGCGACACTGAAGCTTTCTTT.

This chain links TRBV24-1 with TRBJ2-1; D remains unclear. V lost 3 bases to trimming and J lost 0 bases, with 8 bases between them. The CDR3 runs 15 residues. Germline V CDR1 and CDR2: KGHDR, SFDVKD. DNA for the CDR3: TGTGCCACCAGTGATCTGGACGACTCCTACAATGAGCAGTTCTTC. Translation gives CATSDLDDSYNEQFF.

There are a few counts of this clonotype. The chain uses TRBV5-1 and TRBJ1-4; tentatively, D is TRBD1 (6 bases). Trimming took off 0 bases at V and 5 bases at J, with 8 bases between the two ends. Germline assignment: CDR1 SGHRS and CDR2 YFSETQ. This CDR3 is 14 amino acids long. The DNA of the CDR3 is TGCGCCAGCAGCTTGGGGGACACCAATGAAAAACTGTTTTTT. It encodes CASSLGDTNEKLFF.

The table lists this clonotype with a few counts. The gene calls are TRBV7-6 and TRBJ2-2; D gene unclear. This CDR3 is 14 amino acids long. The germline CDR1 and CDR2 sequences are SGHVS and FNYEAQ. Trimming removed 1 base at V and 4 bases at J, with 7 bases between. CDR3 in amino acids: CASSLEIATGELFF. DNA for the CDR3: TGTGCCAGCAGCTTAGAAATAGCCACCGGGGAGCTGTTTTTT.

This clonotype was recorded many times. The rearrangement joins TRBV6-1 to TRBJ1-5; 7 bases align to TRBD1. Germline V lookup: CDR1 MNHNS, CDR2 SASEGT. Losses at the gene ends were 5 bases for V and 7 bases for J; bases not matched to a gene: 11. The CDR3 is 15 amino acids. The CDR3 loop is CASSSTGTVRQPQHF. DNA for the CDR3: TGTGCCAGCAGTTCGACCGGGACAGTTCGGCAGCCCCAGCATTTT.

This clonotype was counted between two and nine times. J is TRBJ1-4 and V is TRBV7-9; 7 bases are shared with TRBD1. V shed 5 bases and J 4 bases; nucleotides not matched to a gene: 7. Germline assignment: CDR1 SEHNR and CDR2 FQNEAQ (reference sequence). The CDR3 contains 15 residues. The CDR3 DNA reads as TGTGCCAGCAGCCCTTCGGGACAGCTTAATGAAAAACTGTTTTTT. Protein product: CASSPSGQLNEKLFF.

At least ten counts were recorded for this clonotype. This sequence joins TRBV27 and TRBJ1-1; perhaps TRBD1 as D (5 bases). The CDR3 is made up of 13 amino acids. Trimming cost V 4 bases and J 1 base, with 7 bases left between them. The germline V gene encodes CDR1 MNHEY and CDR2 SMNVEV (reference sequence). CDR3 in amino acids: CASSWTPNTEAFF. The CDR3 DNA reads TGTGCCAGCAGTTGGACACCGAACACTGAAGCTTTCTTT.

This clonotype was seen a handful of times. An end of the junction does not agree with germline; a read error may underlie this. The V and J genes are TRBV12-3 or TRBV12-4 and TRBJ2-5, with D perhaps TRBD1 (5 bases). The CDR3 totals 14 residues. This CDR3 reads CASNTRVVRETQHF. In nucleotides, the CDR3 is TGTGCCAGCAACACCAGGGTGGTTAGAGAGACCCAGCACTTC.

This clonotype appeared a few times. V usage is TRBV27 and J usage is TRBJ2-2; 7 nucleotides align to TRBD1. Germline CDR1 and CDR2: MNHEY and SMNVEV (reference sequence). The CDR3 is 17 residues long. V gave up 5 bases and J gave up 6 bases; unmatched junction bases: 15. The CDR3: CASSPFVRGRNPGELFF. For the CDR3, the DNA is TGTGCCAGCAGTCCCTTTGTGAGGGGGCGCAATCCCGGGGAGCTGTTTTTT.

This clonotype was detected only a few times. The chain employs TRBV15 and TRBJ2-5; tentative D call: TRBD2 (6 bases). There are 13 residues in the CDR3. Germline CDR1 LNHNV, CDR2 YYDKDF (reference sequence). V lost 1 base, J lost 5 bases, and 8 bases lay in between. CDR3 coding DNA: TGTGCCACCAGCAGAGCCCGGGGGGAGACCCAGTACTTC. This encodes CATSRARGETQYF.

Comment on this clonotype: Mismatch with germline at one junction end may stem from a read error. This chain joins TRBV3-1 and TRBJ2-7; D is perhaps TRBD2 (5 bases). Germline V gives CDR1 LGHDT, CDR2 YNNKEL (reference sequence). CDR3 length: 15 residues. The CDR3: CASSPPISGSYVQYF. CDR3 in DNA: TGTGCCAGCAGCCCGCCCATCAGCGGCTCCTACGTGCAGTACTTC.

This clonotype was detected ten times or more. V gene TRBV3-1 combines with J gene TRBJ2-1, with D unresolved. This CDR3 region has 17 residues. CDR1 is LGHDT and CDR2 is YNNKEL in the germline V gene (reference sequence). Between the trimmed V and J ends, which lost 0 bases and 5 bases, there was a span of 17 bases. CDR3 bases: TGTGCCAGCAGCCAAGATCGAACGTTACCAGGCAACAATGAGCAGTTCTTC. As protein: CASSQDRTLPGNNEQFF.